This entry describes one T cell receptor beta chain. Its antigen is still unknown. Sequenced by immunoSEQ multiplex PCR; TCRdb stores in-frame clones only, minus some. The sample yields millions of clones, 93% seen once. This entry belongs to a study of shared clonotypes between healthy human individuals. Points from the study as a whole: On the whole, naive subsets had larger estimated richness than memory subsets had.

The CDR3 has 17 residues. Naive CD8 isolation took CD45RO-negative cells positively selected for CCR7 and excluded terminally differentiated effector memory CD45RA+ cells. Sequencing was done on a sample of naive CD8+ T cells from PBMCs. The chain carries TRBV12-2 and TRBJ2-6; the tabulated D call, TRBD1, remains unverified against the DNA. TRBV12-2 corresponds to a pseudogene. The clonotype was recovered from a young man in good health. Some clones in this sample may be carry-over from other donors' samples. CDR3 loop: CASRLNQGSSGANVLTF. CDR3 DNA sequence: TGTGCAAGTCGCTTAAATCAGGGCAGCTCTGGGGCCAACGTCCTGACTTTC.